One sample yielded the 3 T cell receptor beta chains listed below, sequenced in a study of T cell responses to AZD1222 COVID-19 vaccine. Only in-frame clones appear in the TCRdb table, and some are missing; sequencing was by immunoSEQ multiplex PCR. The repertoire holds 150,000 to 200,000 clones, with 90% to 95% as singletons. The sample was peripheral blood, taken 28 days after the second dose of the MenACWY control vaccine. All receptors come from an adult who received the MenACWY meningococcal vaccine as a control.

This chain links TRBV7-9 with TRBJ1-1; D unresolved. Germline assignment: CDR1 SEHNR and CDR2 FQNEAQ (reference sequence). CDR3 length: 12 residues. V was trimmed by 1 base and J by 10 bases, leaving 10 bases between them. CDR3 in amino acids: CASSLGQPGAFF. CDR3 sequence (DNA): TGTGCCAGCAGCTTAGGGCAACCGGGAGCTTTCTTT.

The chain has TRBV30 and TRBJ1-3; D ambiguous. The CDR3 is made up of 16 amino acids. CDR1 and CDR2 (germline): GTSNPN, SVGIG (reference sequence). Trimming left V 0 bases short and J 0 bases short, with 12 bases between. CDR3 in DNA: TGTGCCTGGAGTGTACCGGCATCAAGCTCTGGAAACACCATATATTTT. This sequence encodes CAWSVPASSSGNTIYF. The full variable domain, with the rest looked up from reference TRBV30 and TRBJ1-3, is SQTIHQWPATLVQPVGSPLSLECTVEGTSNPNLYWYRQAAGRGLQLLFYSVGIGQISSEVPQNLSASRPQDRQFILSSKKLLLSDSGFYLCAWSVPASSSGNTIYFGEGSWLTVV.

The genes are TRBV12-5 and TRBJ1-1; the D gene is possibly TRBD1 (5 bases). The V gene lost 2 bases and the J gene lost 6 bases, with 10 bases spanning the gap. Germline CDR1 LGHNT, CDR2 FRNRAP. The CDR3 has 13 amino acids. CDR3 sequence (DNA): TGTGCTAGTGGTTTGACTTCAGGGTCTGAAGCTTTCTTT. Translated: CASGLTSGSEAFF.